These T cell receptor beta chains were read from a single sample in a study of CD8+CD57+ T cells in acquired aplastic anemia. TCRdb used MiXCR to reprocess the reads, holding one entry per CDR3 protein. The data hold more than 200,000 distinct CDR3 sequences, with roughly 53% observed a single time. The sample comprised sorted CD4+, CD8+, or CD8+CD57+ T cells (not recorded which) from PBMCs. The receptors shown here come from a human donor with aplastic anemia. The conserved cysteine and the conserved F or W are not part of the CDR3 here. Each record gives: J gene, V gene, CDR3 length, D gene, CDR3 protein. The D gene is left open where the match is weak.

TRBJ2-7,TRBV19,9,.,ASSGDNEQY
TRBJ1-2,TRBV2,14,.,ASSELTAPSNYGYT
TRBJ1-4,TRBV7-2,14,.,ASSKGEVGTNEKLF
TRBJ2-5,TRBV7-3,13,TRBD1,ASSHKTGGGETQY
TRBJ1-2,TRBV14,12,.,ASSQEETGNGYT
TRBJ2-2,TRBV7-9,12,.,ASSEDSPTGELF
TRBJ1-5,TRBV15,16,.,ATSRVLQPLYSNQPQH
TRBJ2-5,TRBV30,11,.,AWSVSLQETQY
TRBJ1-1,TRBV7-3,16,.,ASSLNTVSTVLNTEAF
TRBJ2-5,TRBV24-1,14,TRBD2,ATSGSSGDGEETQY
TRBJ2-3,TRBV3-1,14,TRBD1,ASSQAGQLLTDTQY
TRBJ1-4,TRBV7-2,9,.,ASSPDGYLF
TRBJ1-2,TRBV10-3,11,.,AIVPDLNYGYT
TRBJ2-5,TRBV7-7,14,.,ASSLAGTSSNQPQY
TRBJ2-3,TRBV29-1,11,TRBD1,SATDRGPDTQY
TRBJ1-1,TRBV24-1,11,.,ATSAGMNTEAF
TRBJ2-7,TRBV20-1,11,TRBD2,SASASGSYEQY
TRBJ1-1,TRBV19,11,.,ASSMWRDTEAF
TRBJ2-7,TRBV19,12,.,ASSIRQEGEEQY
TRBJ1-1,TRBV6-1,12,.,ASTQHLLNTEAF
TRBJ2-3,TRBV5-1,13,TRBD2,ASSSTSGGTDTQY
TRBJ1-6,TRBV19,14,.,ASSIRGASYNSPLH
TRBJ1-1,TRBV20-1,11,TRBD1,SAGGAVGTEAF
TRBJ1-5,TRBV12-3/TRBV12-4,14,TRBD1,ASRGQGGFSNQPQH
TRBJ2-6,TRBV12-3/TRBV12-4,14,.,ASSFKETSGANVLT
TRBJ1-6,TRBV11-1,13,.,ASSLTDLNNSPLH
TRBJ1-5,TRBV29-1,11,.,SVAYRVDQPQH
TRBJ1-2,TRBV5-1,11,.,ASSLEGPGARL
TRBJ2-7,TRBV10-3,12,.,AISEAQGSYEQY
TRBJ1-1,TRBV4-2,12,TRBD1,ASSQDRGHTEAF
TRBJ1-2,TRBV24-1,13,.,ATSEPGRINYGYT
TRBJ1-5,TRBV2,13,.,ASSEERVSNQPQH
TRBJ2-3,TRBV7-2,16,TRBD2,ASSPRGLAGGNTDTQY
TRBJ1-5,TRBV11-3,11,.,ASSLVPNQPQH
TRBJ2-3,TRBV9,13,.,ASSVIPGEADAQY
TRBJ1-3,TRBV5-4,12,.,ASSFSGDGSTIY
TRBJ2-7,TRBV6-5,15,TRBD1,ASSSRDRGSFSYEQY
TRBJ2-3,TRBV7-9,13,TRBD2,ASSLERDYTDTQY
TRBJ2-7,TRBV5-1,9,TRBD2,ASRGRDEQY
TRBJ2-6,TRBV6-5,15,.,ASRIGGFISGANVLT
TRBJ2-3,TRBV5-1,16,TRBD2,ASSLRASGGAEGDTQY
TRBJ2-2,TRBV10-3,12,TRBD1,AIRITGATGELF
TRBJ1-5,TRBV12-3/TRBV12-4,14,TRBD1,ASRLGQGNGNQPQH
TRBJ2-7,TRBV5-1,13,.,ASSLSSQGSYEQY
TRBJ2-1,TRBV7-2,14,TRBD2,ASSLVASGGRSEQF
TRBJ1-5,TRBV7-4,11,.,ASTPQGNQPQH
TRBJ1-1,TRBV6-1,12,.,ASSEEDRNTEAF
TRBJ2-5,TRBV27,13,.,ASADLGQGQETQY
TRBJ2-1,TRBV20-1,17,TRBD2,SAFRTSGGASWSYNEQF
TRBJ1-6,TRBV10-3,11,.,AIRGGPNSPLH
TRBJ1-2,TRBV12-3/TRBV12-4,10,.,ASNSAGGGYT
TRBJ2-3,TRBV5-5,13,TRBD1,ASSFGQVVTDTQY
TRBJ1-6,TRBV9,12,TRBD1,ASSWGTGRSPLH
TRBJ2-3,TRBV2,16,TRBD2,ASSRPTGAGGRGDTQY
TRBJ1-6,TRBV7-2,9,.,ASSFASPLH